This T cell receptor (beta chain) came from a study of blood T cell repertoires in COVID-19. Here immunoSEQ multiplex PCR was the method, and the copy in TCRdb shows in-frame clones only, minus some. The sample records approximately 70,000 clones, 82% being singletons. CDR3 length: 11 residues. The V end lost 6 bases, the J end lost 4 bases, and 7 bases lay between the germline ends. CDR1 is MDHEN, CDR2 SYDVKM, per germline. Sequencing input: peripheral blood. This TCR derives from an elderly woman with acute or convalescent COVID-19. This chain uses TRBV28 with TRBJ2-7; D is uncertain. The CDR3: CASRLRYEQYF. The CDR3 region has the DNA TGTGCCAGCAGGCTACGATACGAGCAGTACTTC. The full variable domain, in which reference TRBV28 and TRBJ2-7 provide the parts outside the CDR3, is DVKVTQSSRYLVKRTGEKVFLECVQDMDHENMFWYRQDPGLGLRLIYFSYDVKMKEKGDIPEGYSVSREKKERFSLILESASTNQTSMYLCASRLRYEQYFGPGTRLTVT.